This TCR beta chain was captured in a study of neoadjuvant anti-PD-1 for oral cavity cancer. At the level of the study: Around day 43, patients without progression received a fourth nivolumab dose before surgery. Notes on the study in general: TCR analyses covered only a few patients per response group.

The CDR3 loop spans 15 amino acids. Germline CDR1 reads MDHEN; CDR2 reads SYDVKM. Germline trimming cut 2 bases from V and 15 bases from J; bases unmatched to any gene: 10. These oral cavity squamous cell carcinomas were HPV-negative and locally advanced. Six replicates per PBMC sample, mostly from 480 ng of genomic DNA. Sequencing used immunoSEQ multiplex PCR; TCRdb keeps in-frame clones, though not all of them. The data hold roughly 16,000 clones, with 66% observed a single time. This clone was seen more than once but under ten times. Its antigen is not identified. The sequencing used PBMCs, collected before nivolumab (anti-PD-1) treatment. This chain joins TRBV28 and TRBJ2-1; 13 nucleotides match TRBD2. The TCR was taken from a person between 40 and 85 years old with oral cavity squamous cell carcinoma. CDR3 nucleotide sequence: TGTGCCAGCAGTTTAGGGACTAGCGGGATGTCCCGTCGGTTCTTC. It translates to CASSLGTSGMSRRFF.